Below, 26 T cell receptor beta chains from the same sample are listed, as sequenced in a study of cytomegalovirus exposure and HLA in healthy donors. Both 60 Vbeta primers and 13 Jbeta primers went into the PCR. Libraries were prepared by immunoSEQ multiplex PCR; TCRdb keeps only in-frame clonotypes and omits some of them. The sample has around 200,000 clones. Sequenced input: PBMCs. The source is a girl aged 2 to 9 in good health and CMV-seropositive.

V usage is TRBV2 and J usage is TRBJ2-7; 11 bases map to TRBD2. After removal of 4 bases from V and 2 bases from J, the junction contained 10 bases not matched to a gene. The CDR3 runs to 17 residues. Germline CDR1 and CDR2: SNHLY and FYNNEI. CDR3 residues: CASSGSFLAGGTYEQYF. CDR3 nucleotides: TGTGCCAGCAGTGGTTCGTTTCTAGCGGGAGGAACCTACGAGCAGTACTTC. The whole variable domain, filled in from reference TRBV2 and TRBJ2-7, reads EPEVTQTPSHQVTQMGQEVILRCVPISNHLYFYWYRQILGQKVEFLVSFYNNEISEKSEIFDDQFSVERPDGSNFTLKIRSTKLEDSAMYFCASSGSFLAGGTYEQYFGPGTRLTVT.

The chain recombines TRBV9 with TRBJ2-3; D may be TRBD1 (6 bases). V shed 4 bases and J shed 2 bases, with 14 bases lying between them. The CDR3 is 15 amino acids. Germline V CDR1 and CDR2: SGDLS, YYNGEE. In nucleotides, the CDR3 is TGTGCCAGCAGCCCCTGGGGGCGCAACACAGATACGCAGTATTTT. Protein product: CASSPWGRNTDTQYF.

This rearrangement joins TRBV11-3 to TRBJ2-3; a possible D gene is TRBD2 (5 bases). CDR1 and CDR2 from the germline V gene are SGHNT and YENEEA. The CDR3 spans 15 residues. V was shortened by 3 bases and J by 3 bases, with 13 bases between the two germline ends. The CDR3 DNA reads TGTGCCAGCAGCTTGGGTGAGGGATTAACAGATACGCAGTATTTT. Translated: CASSLGEGLTDTQYF.

The chain recombines TRBV19 with TRBJ2-3; TRBD2 matches at 12 bases. This CDR3 spans 15 amino acids. Germline CDR1 and CDR2: LNHDA and SQIVND (reference sequence). With 4 bases clipped from V and 7 bases from J, the junction kept 6 bases outside the gene matches. The chain's CDR3 is CASSRLAGDVHTQYF. The CDR3 coding sequence is TGTGCCAGTAGTAGACTAGCGGGGGACGTGCATACGCAGTATTTT.

This rearrangement joins TRBV6-1 to TRBJ1-2; TRBD1 agrees at 8 bases. The ends lost 4 bases at V and 4 bases at J; junction bases unmatched: 5. This CDR3 has 14 residues. The V gene's germline CDR1 is MNHNS and CDR2 SASEGT. CDR3 DNA: TGTGCCAGCAGTGGGGGACAGGAGAGCTATGGCTACACCTTC. Its protein product is CASSGGQESYGYTF.

The chain recombines TRBV29-1 with TRBJ2-5; 10 bases fit TRBD2. The DNA matches TRBJ2-7 better at its end, which makes the J call doubtful. The length of the CDR3 is 11 residues. In germline, CDR1 is SQVTM, CDR2 ANQGSEA. CDR3 nucleotide sequence: TGCAGCGGGACTAGCGGATACGAGCAGTACTTC. Translated, it gives CSGTSGYEQYF.

The rearrangement links TRBV9 to TRBJ2-7; 10 bases fit TRBD1. The junction had 12 bases not matched to a gene; V was cut back by 4 bases and J by 11 bases. Germline values: CDR1 SGDLS, CDR2 YYNGEE. The CDR3 spans 14 residues. CDR3 residues: CASSPRDRGSSEYF. CDR3 sequence (DNA): TGTGCCAGCAGCCCCCGGGACAGGGGTTCTAGTGAGTACTTC.

DNA of the CDR3: TGTGCCAGTAGTATTCAGGGGACGGGCTATGGCTACACCTTC. Its translation: CASSIQGTGYGYTF. The gene calls are TRBV19 and TRBJ1-2; a possible D gene is TRBD1 (6 bases). Germline assignment: CDR1 LNHDA and CDR2 SQIVND (reference sequence). V was cut by 3 bases and J by 4 bases, with 12 bases left in between. The CDR3 is 14 residues long.

The CDR3 sequence: CASSRRQNPSVAFF. The CDR3, as DNA: TGTGCCAGCAGCAGACGACAGAACCCATCGGTAGCTTTCTTT. The chain recombines TRBV14 with TRBJ1-1; weak D call: TRBD1 (5 bases). Germline V lookup: CDR1 SGHDN, CDR2 FVKESK. V shed 5 bases and J shed 10 bases, with 20 bases lying between them. The CDR3 covers 14 residues.

CDR3 nucleotides: TGCGCCAGCAGCGATACAGGGGTTCAAGAGACCCAGTACTTC. Amino acids: CASSDTGVQETQYF. This rearrangement joins TRBV5-1 to TRBJ2-5, with 7 bases matching TRBD1. Germline trimming cut 4 bases from V and 2 bases from J; bases unmatched to any gene: 5. The CDR3 spans 14 residues. The germline V gene has CDR1 SGHRS and CDR2 YFSETQ. The variable domain in full, with the rest retrieved from reference TRBV5-1 and TRBJ2-5, is KAGVTQTPRYLIKTRGQQVTLSCSPISGHRSVSWYQQTPGQGLQFLFEYFSETQRNKGNFPGRFSGRQFSNSRSEMNVSTLELGDSALYLCASSDTGVQETQYFGPGTRLLVL.

The V and J genes are TRBV7-9 and TRBJ1-2, with a possible D match to TRBD1 (6 bases). This CDR3 has 16 residues. V was trimmed by 0 bases and J by 4 bases, leaving 15 bases between them. The V gene's germline CDR1 is SEHNR and CDR2 FQNEAQ (reference sequence). The CDR3 sequence: CASSLALAGAVYGYTF. CDR3 in DNA: TGTGCCAGCAGCTTAGCGCTGGCAGGGGCCGTCTATGGCTACACCTTC.

The chain has TRBV2 and TRBJ1-2, with 8 positions matching TRBD1. The germline V gene encodes CDR1 SNHLY and CDR2 FYNNEI. The length of the CDR3 is 16 residues. J lost 6 bases, V lost 8 bases, and 17 bases had no gene match. Here the CDR3 reads CASLPSQGGRLNGYTF. As DNA, the CDR3 is TGTGCCAGCCTGCCGTCACAGGGGGGTAGGTTAAATGGCTACACCTTC.

The chain uses TRBV10-3 and TRBJ2-3, with D perhaps matching TRBD1 (6 bases). The germline V gene has CDR1 ENHRY and CDR2 SYGVKD. CDR3 length: 14 amino acids. The V end was cut by 0 bases, the J end by 6 bases, with 10 bases between. CDR3: CAISESDQGDTQYF. The CDR3, as DNA: TGTGCCATCAGTGAGTCCGATCAGGGGGATACGCAGTATTTT.

The rearrangement uses TRBV27 and TRBJ2-7, with unresolved D. Germline V gene data show CDR1 as MNHEY and CDR2 as SMNVEV (reference sequence). CDR3 length: 15 amino acids. V lost 2 bases and J lost 2, with 13 bases in between. CDR3 residues: CASSLTDPSTYEQYF. CDR3 coding DNA: TGTGCCAGCAGTTTAACAGACCCAAGCACCTACGAGCAGTACTTC.

The chain links TRBV7-2 to TRBJ2-7, with 10 bases identical to TRBD1. CDR3 size: 14 residues. Germline V gene lookup returns CDR1 SGHTA and CDR2 FQGNSA. The junction had 5 bases not matched to a gene; V was cut back by 6 bases and J by 3 bases. The CDR3 DNA sequence: TGTGCCAGCAGGGCGGACAGGGGGGTCTACGAGCAGTACTTC. Encoded protein: CASRADRGVYEQYF. Filled out from reference TRBV7-2 and TRBJ2-7, the complete variable domain reads GAGVSQSPSNKVTEKGKDVELRCDPISGHTALYWYRQSLGQGLEFLIYFQGNSAPDKSGLPSDRFSAERTGGSVSTLTIQRTQQEDSAVYLCASRADRGVYEQYFGPGTRLTVT.

This rearrangement joins TRBV5-6 to TRBJ1-2, with a possible D match to TRBD1 (6 bases). V lost 9 bases and J lost 1, with 13 bases in between. CDR3 length: 13 residues. The germline V gene has CDR1 SGHDT and CDR2 YYEEEE. Written as DNA, the CDR3 is TGTGCCACCCAAGACAGGATTAACTATGGCTACACCTTC. It codes for CATQDRINYGYTF.

The chain couples TRBV19 to TRBJ2-5; D unresolved. V was clipped by 3 bases and J by 2 bases, with 7 bases between them. The CDR3 loop spans 13 amino acids. CDR1 LNHDA and CDR2 SQIVND come from the germline V gene (reference sequence). The CDR3 here is CASSIGYQETQYF. For the CDR3, the DNA is TGTGCCAGTAGTATCGGGTATCAAGAGACCCAGTACTTC.

J is TRBJ2-2 and V is TRBV5-1; 8 bases are shared with TRBD1. From germline, CDR1 is SGHRS and CDR2 YFSETQ. This CDR3 is 15 amino acids long. With V trimmed by 8 bases and J by 0 bases, 6 bases remained unmatched. CDR3 sequence: CASVQGDANTGELFF. As DNA, the CDR3 is TGCGCCAGTGTACAGGGGGATGCGAACACCGGGGAGCTGTTTTTT. Variable domain in full (rest from reference TRBV5-1 and TRBJ2-2): KAGVTQTPRYLIKTRGQQVTLSCSPISGHRSVSWYQQTPGQGLQFLFEYFSETQRNKGNFPGRFSGRQFSNSRSEMNVSTLELGDSALYLCASVQGDANTGELFFGEGSRLTVL.

The chain has TRBV6-1 and TRBJ2-7, with 8 positions matching TRBD1. J was trimmed by 3 bases and V by 2 bases; bases with no gene match: 15. The germline gives CDR1 MNHNS, CDR2 SASEGT. The CDR3 contains 18 residues. CDR3: CASSEQDFLQQGVYEQYF. Written as DNA, the CDR3 is TGTGCCAGCAGTGAACAGGACTTTCTTCAACAGGGGGTCTACGAGCAGTACTTC.

The genes are TRBV30 and TRBJ2-3; perhaps TRBD2 as D (6 bases). The CDR3 consists of 13 residues. CDR1 and CDR2 from the germline V gene are GTSNPN and SVGIG (reference sequence). Trimming removed 4 bases from V and 0 bases from J, with 8 bases in between. The CDR3 bases are TGTGCCTGGATAGCGGAGAGCACAGATACGCAGTATTTT. Its translation is CAWIAESTDTQYF. Full variable domain (missing parts from reference TRBV30 and TRBJ2-3): SQTIHQWPATLVQPVGSPLSLECTVEGTSNPNLYWYRQAAGRGLQLLFYSVGIGQISSEVPQNLSASRPQDRQFILSSKKLLLSDSGFYLCAWIAESTDTQYFGPGTRLTVL.

The chain links TRBV28 to TRBJ1-2; tentatively, D is TRBD1 (6 bases). The V gene's germline CDR1 is MDHEN and CDR2 SYDVKM. Deletions cut 6 bases from V and 5 bases from J, with 16 bases between. The CDR3 contains 14 residues. CDR3: CASRNNRAGYGYTF. CDR3 nucleotides: TGTGCCAGCAGAAACAACAGGGCTGGGTATGGCTACACCTTC.

The gene calls are TRBV28 and TRBJ2-1, with 9 bases lining up with TRBD1. CDR1 MDHEN and CDR2 SYDVKM come from the germline V gene. CDR3 size: 14 residues. V shed 7 bases, J shed 8 bases, and the junction held 9 bases outside the gene matches. The CDR3 DNA follows: TGTGCCAGCACTTCGGGACAGGGAATTGATGAGCAGTTCTTC. This sequence encodes CASTSGQGIDEQFF.

The rearrangement uses TRBV6-1 and TRBJ2-7, with a possible D match to TRBD1 (7 bases). The CDR3 is made up of 13 amino acids. Trimming took off 7 bases at V and 4 bases at J, with 14 bases between the two ends. Germline V gene lookup returns CDR1 MNHNS and CDR2 SASEGT. The CDR3 spells CASTRDSVYEQYF. The CDR3 DNA is TGTGCCAGCACGCGGGACAGCGTATACGAGCAGTACTTC.

J is TRBJ1-5 and V is TRBV6-6, with TRBD1 matching 12 bases. The V gene end was trimmed by 5 bases and the J gene end by 6 bases; junction bases not matched to a gene: 8. The CDR3 spans 16 residues. Germline V gene sequence: CDR1 MNHNY, CDR2 SVGAGI (reference sequence). CDR3 sequence: CASSAGTGGDRQPQHF. CDR3 nucleotides: TGTGCCAGCAGTGCTGGGACAGGGGGCGACCGTCAGCCCCAGCATTTT.

The rearrangement joins TRBV7-9 to TRBJ2-1, with TRBD2 as a possible D gene (6 bases). The CDR3 is 13 amino acids. The germline V gene encodes CDR1 SEHNR and CDR2 FQNEAQ (reference sequence). V shed 4 bases and J shed 5 bases, with 9 bases lying between them. CDR3: CASSYGGNNEQFF. CDR3 DNA: TGTGCCAGCAGCTACGGCGGGAACAATGAGCAGTTCTTC.

The genes are TRBV12-5 and TRBJ2-1; a possible D gene is TRBD1 (8 bases). The length of the CDR3 is 13 residues. Germline lookup yields CDR1 LGHNT and CDR2 FRNRAP. V was clipped by 8 bases and J by 8 bases, with 16 bases between them. CDR3 sequence: CASSGQGGDEQFF. DNA for the CDR3: TGTGCTAGTTCAGGACAGGGAGGGGATGAGCAGTTCTTC.